Below are 20 T cell receptor beta chains sequenced from a single sample in a study of CD8 T cells in Susac syndrome. Reverse transcription of 0.5 to 1 ug RNA was carried out with random hexamers. TCRdb recomputed calls from the immunoSEQ multiplex PCR reads with MiXCR, one row per CDR3 protein. Of approximately 65,000 distinct CDR3 sequences listed, just over 90% are singletons. What was sequenced was CD8+ T cells from PBMCs. The receptors originated from a human donor in good health.

This clonotype has only a few counts. This chain connects TRBV6-1 to TRBJ2-7; TRBD1 aligns across 9 bases. The CDR3 consists of 14 residues. Germline V gene lookup returns CDR1 MNHNS and CDR2 SASEGT. The J segment lost 2 bases and the V segment lost 9 bases, leaving 8 bases of the junction unmatched. The CDR3 DNA is TGTGCCAGTACCTACGGGACAGGGACCTACGAGCAGTACTTC. Amino acid sequence: CASTYGTGTYEQYF.

The V and J genes are TRBV5-1 and TRBJ2-7; 9 positions agree with TRBD1. The trim removed 3 bases at V and 5 bases at J, leaving 6 bases unmatched. The CDR3 extends over 14 amino acids. Germline V gives CDR1 SGHRS, CDR2 YFSETQ. In DNA form, the CDR3 reads TGCGCCAGCAGCTGGGGGACAGGGATCCACGAGCAGTACTTC. Its protein product is CASSWGTGIHEQYF.

The chain is built from TRBV12-3 or TRBV12-4 and TRBJ1-1; D might be TRBD1 (5 bases). The V end was cut by 7 bases, the J end by 5 bases, with 11 bases between. The CDR3 consists of 12 residues. The CDR3 sequence: CASKNGATEAFF. The CDR3 nucleotides read TGTGCCAGCAAGAATGGGGCGACTGAAGCTTTCTTT.

This chain joins TRBV21-1 and TRBJ1-2. TRBV21-1 is deemed a pseudogene. The CDR3 is 15 residues long. CDR3 DNA sequence: TGTGCCAGCAGCCAGATGTGGCGGGAGGACTATGGCTACACCTTC. Translated, it gives CASSQMWREDYGYTF.

The J gene is TRBJ1-1, the V gene TRBV19; D gene uncertain. This CDR3 spans 11 amino acids. Germline-derived CDR1 and CDR2 are LNHDA and SQIVND (reference sequence). Trimming removed 1 base from V and 6 bases from J, with 3 bases in between. The CDR3 is CASSIGAEAFF. The DNA of the CDR3 is TGTGCCAGTAGTATAGGAGCTGAAGCTTTCTTT. The whole variable domain, filled in from reference TRBV19 and TRBJ1-1, reads DGGITQSPKYLFRKEGQNVTLSCEQNLNHDAMYWYRQDPGQGLRLIYYSQIVNDFQKGDIAEGYSVSREKKESFPLTVTSAQKNPTAFYLCASSIGAEAFFGQGTRLTVV.

The genes are TRBV13 and TRBJ2-7; no clear D gene. Germline loops: CDR1 PRHDT, CDR2 FYEKMQ (reference sequence). V lost 8 bases to trimming and J lost 6 bases, with 11 bases between them. CDR3 size: 11 residues. CDR3 loop: CASSTSGEQYF. The CDR3 nucleotides read TGTGCCAGCTCCACCTCGGGCGAGCAGTACTTC.

This chain links TRBV6-2 or TRBV6-3 with TRBJ2-5; D uncertain. Trimming left V 4 bases short and J 5 bases short, with 14 bases between. This CDR3 has 14 residues. CDR1 and CDR2 (germline): MNHEY, SVGEGT. The CDR3 nucleotides read TGTGCCAGCAGTTTGGAAGGGCAGACGGAGACCCAGTACTTC. This sequence encodes CASSLEGQTETQYF.

The rearrangement uses TRBV4-1 and TRBJ2-5; 9 nucleotides align to TRBD1. CDR1 and CDR2 (germline): MGHRA, YSYEKL. The CDR3 covers 14 residues. V lost 5 bases to trimming and J lost 5 bases; unmatched junction nucleotides: 6. CDR3: CASSYTGGAETQYF. In DNA form, the CDR3 reads TGCGCCAGCAGCTACACAGGGGGCGCGGAGACCCAGTACTTC.

A few counts support this clonotype. The CDR3 DNA is TGTGCCAGCAGCCAAGGCGGTTCCTACAATGAGCAGTTCTTC. It is translated as CASSQGGSYNEQFF. The chain links TRBV14 to TRBJ2-1; D gene uncertain. The V and J ends lost 1 base and 1 base respectively, with 5 bases between them. The CDR3 spans 14 residues. Per germline, CDR1 SGHDN and CDR2 FVKESK.

The rearrangement links TRBV28 to TRBJ1-1, with TRBD1 matching over 7 bases. Germline loops: CDR1 MDHEN, CDR2 SYDVKM. The J segment lost 4 bases and the V segment lost 3 bases, leaving 5 bases of the junction unmatched. The CDR3 covers 14 residues. CDR3 coding DNA: TGTGCCAGCAGTTTGGTAGGGGGCGGCACTGAAGCTTTCTTT. Protein product: CASSLVGGGTEAFF.

V usage is TRBV29-1 and J usage is TRBJ2-7; the D is unclear. Trimming left V 5 bases short and J 1 base short, with 9 bases between. The CDR3 sequence is 12 residues long. Per germline, CDR1 SQVTM and CDR2 ANQGSEA. Here the CDR3 DNA reads TGCAGCGTTTTCTCGTTATCCTACGAGCAGTACTTC. Translated, it gives CSVFSLSYEQYF.

V usage is TRBV5-1 and J usage is TRBJ2-5; D might be TRBD2 (7 bases). V was pared by 0 bases and J by 4 bases, with 13 bases between. The CDR3 has 15 residues. CDR1 and CDR2 from the germline V gene are SGHRS and YFSETQ. The CDR3 reads CASSLETGGGETQYF. The CDR3 DNA sequence: TGCGCCAGCAGCTTGGAGACGGGGGGCGGAGAGACCCAGTACTTC.

The chain recombines TRBV5-1 with TRBJ2-3, with D unresolved. Trimming took 0 bases from V and 2 from J, leaving 10 bases between them. The CDR3 is made up of 15 amino acids. Germline V gives CDR1 SGHRS, CDR2 YFSETQ. In nucleotides, the CDR3 is TGCGCCAGCAGCTTGGGGCAGACCCCCACAGATACGCAGTATTTT. This sequence encodes CASSLGQTPTDTQYF.

The chain recombines TRBV6-5 with TRBJ1-5; possibly TRBD1 for D (6 bases). V dropped 2 bases and J dropped 4 bases, with 6 bases sitting between them. Germline CDR1 MNHEY, CDR2 SVGAGI. CDR3 length: 13 amino acids. The chain's CDR3 is CASSYRGNQPQHF. DNA of the CDR3: TGTGCCAGCAGTTACAGGGGGAATCAGCCCCAGCATTTT.

The CDR3 bases are TGCAGTGCGATGGACAGTCTGGGAGATCAGCCCCAGCATTTT. It codes for CSAMDSLGDQPQHF. The gene calls are TRBV20-1 and TRBJ1-5; a possible D gene is TRBD1 (6 bases). Germline V CDR1 and CDR2: DFQATT, SNEGSKA (reference sequence). CDR3 size: 14 residues. The V end lost 6 bases, the J end lost 5 bases, and 17 bases lay between the germline ends.

This chain uses TRBV19 with TRBJ2-1; 13 nucleotides line up with TRBD2. Trimming took 3 bases from V and 6 from J; bases not matched to a gene: 2. The CDR3 totals 15 residues. The V gene's germline CDR1 is LNHDA and CDR2 SQIVND (reference sequence). The CDR3: CASSMGLAGSNEQFF. CDR3 DNA sequence: TGTGCCAGTAGTATGGGACTAGCGGGGAGCAATGAGCAGTTCTTC. Full variable domain (remainder filled in from reference TRBV19 and TRBJ2-1): DGGITQSPKYLFRKEGQNVTLSCEQNLNHDAMYWYRQDPGQGLRLIYYSQIVNDFQKGDIAEGYSVSREKKESFPLTVTSAQKNPTAFYLCASSMGLAGSNEQFFGPGTRLTVL.

The count of this clonotype is one. The J gene is TRBJ2-7, the V gene TRBV7-2; D not certain. Per the germline V gene, CDR1 is SGHTA and CDR2 is FQGNSA. Trimming pared 2 bases from V and 4 bases from J, leaving 6 bases between. The CDR3 runs 12 residues. CDR3 in DNA: TGTGCCAGCAGCTTAAATCCTTACGAGCAGTACTTC. This encodes CASSLNPYEQYF.

J is TRBJ2-5 and V is TRBV6-5; TRBD1 or TRBD2 may be the D gene (5 bases each). This CDR3 has 15 amino acids. V lost 5 bases to trimming and J lost 2 bases, with 15 bases between them. Germline V gene data show CDR1 as MNHEY and CDR2 as SVGAGI. The CDR3 loop reads CASSLYGTVQETQYF. The CDR3 coding sequence is TGTGCCAGCAGTCTTTACGGGACGGTGCAAGAGACCCAGTACTTC.

The V call is TRBV7-2, the J call TRBJ2-3; 8 nucleotides match TRBD2. The V segment lost 5 bases and the J segment 2 bases; nucleotides outside the gene matches: 6. CDR1 SGHTA and CDR2 FQGNSA come from the germline V gene. The CDR3 sequence is 15 residues long. The CDR3 nucleotides are TGTGCCAGCAGCCTACCGGGGGGGCCCACAGATACGCAGTATTTT. It is translated as CASSLPGGPTDTQYF.

The rearrangement uses TRBV15 and TRBJ2-1, with 10 bases that match TRBD2. The V segment lost 4 bases and the J segment 8 bases; nucleotides outside the gene matches: 8. In germline, CDR1 is LNHNV, CDR2 YYDKDF (reference sequence). The CDR3 sequence is 15 residues long. CDR3 protein: CATSMSAGGLDEQFF. The CDR3 DNA is TGTGCCACCAGCATGTCAGCGGGGGGGCTCGATGAGCAGTTCTTC. The variable domain in full, with the rest retrieved from reference TRBV15 and TRBJ2-1, is DAMVIQNPRYQVTQFGKPVTLSCSQTLNHNVMYWYQQKSSQAPKLLFHYYDKDFNNEADTPDNFQSRRPNTSFCFLDIRSPGLGDTAMYLCATSMSAGGLDEQFFGPGTRLTVL.